The sequence of this T cell receptor beta chain was determined in a study of vaccination and CD4 T cells after COVID-19. Study information: Post-COVID sampling occurred a median approximately 93 days after diagnosis (range 35 to 161).

The CDR3 length is 16 residues. Trimming left V 2 bases short and J 4 bases short, with 17 bases between. Looked up from germline, CDR1 is MNHEY and CDR2 is SMNVEV (reference sequence). Sequenced with the Oncomine TCR Beta short-read assay was DNA taken from cultured CD4+ T cells. TCRdb redid the calling of the PCR reads with MiXCR, one entry per CDR3 protein. Altogether approximately 5,400 distinct CDR3 sequences are present, 41% being singletons, with the ten largest covering 25% to 30%. This clonotype was seen a handful of times. Its antigen is as yet unknown. Treatment in this sample: roughly ten-day PBMC culture with coronavirus spike peptide pools or control peptides (ViraFEST assay). Gathered ahead of the COVID-19 pandemic (2011-2018) were the CD4+ T cells of the unexposed donor. ViraFEST expanded antigen-specific T cells with peptide pools, then sequenced TCRs.

Material: CD4+ T cells from blood, cultured in vitro. This rearrangement joins TRBV27 to TRBJ2-5; tentatively, D is TRBD2 (6 bases). This sequence originates from a human donor in good health. As DNA, the CDR3 is TGTGCCAGCAGTTTAACCGGCCGGACTATCGGAGAGACCCAGTACTTC. Residues: CASSLTGRTIGETQYF.